The 23 T cell receptor beta chains listed next were all sequenced from one sample in a study of patients and donors after allogeneic stem cell transplantation. Each CDR3 protein gets one entry after TCRdb re-called the RT-PCR reads with MiXCR. The repertoire holds about 23,000 distinct CDR3 sequences, roughly 30% seen once, with nearly 50% in the top ten. The sample consisted of blood, either unsorted or a sorted T cell fraction (not recorded which). The source of these receptors is a human donor who was either an allogeneic HSCT recipient or a stem cell or donor lymphocyte infusion donor (not recorded which). It is not recorded whose cells these are; they may come from a transplant donor.

Concerning this clonotype: Germline and junction disagree at one end, which may indicate a read error. The J gene is TRBJ2-3, the V gene TRBV9; D not certain. The germline V gene encodes CDR1 SGDLS and CDR2 YYNGEE. The CDR3 loop spans 14 amino acids. The CDR3 loop reads CAISAGLSTDTQYF. CDR3 nucleotide sequence: TGTGCCATCAGCGCTGGCCTCAGCACAGATACGCAGTATTTT.

The chain combines TRBV27 with TRBJ2-1, with TRBD2 identical over 7 bases. The germline V gene encodes CDR1 MNHEY and CDR2 SMNVEV (reference sequence). V dropped 3 bases and J dropped 7; count of bases not matched to a gene: 9. This CDR3 has 15 residues. As DNA, the CDR3 is TGTGCCAGCAGTTTTGTCACTAGCGATAGAAATGAGCAGTTCTTC. Its translation: CASSFVTSDRNEQFF.

This sequence joins TRBV4-1 and TRBJ1-3, with D possibly matching TRBD1 (5 bases). Looked up from germline, CDR1 is MGHRA and CDR2 is YSYEKL. The CDR3 has 16 residues. V lost 3 bases, J lost 0 bases, and 12 bases lay in between. The CDR3 DNA reads as TGCGCCAGCAGCCAGACGACAGTCTACTCTGGAAACACCATATATTTT. It codes for CASSQTTVYSGNTIYF.

This rearrangement joins TRBV6-5 to TRBJ1-6; TRBD1 matches 9 bases. The junction had 9 bases not matched to a gene; V was cut back by 6 bases and J by 9 bases. The germline gives CDR1 MNHEY, CDR2 SVGAGI. The CDR3 is 15 amino acids. In DNA, the CDR3 is TGTGCCAGCAGCCGAAAGGGACAGGGAGGTTCACCCCTCCACTTT. Protein: CASSRKGQGGSPLHF.

This clonotype was detected a few times. This rearrangement joins TRBV5-1 to TRBJ1-1, with 7 bases aligning to TRBD1. The CDR3 covers 14 residues. Trimming at V came to 1 base and at J to 4 bases, leaving 4 bases not matched to a gene. Germline assignment: CDR1 SGHRS and CDR2 YFSETQ. The chain's CDR3 is CASSLTRQGTEAFF. CDR3 in DNA: TGCGCCAGCAGCTTGACCCGACAGGGCACTGAAGCTTTCTTT. Full variable domain (remainder filled in from reference TRBV5-1 and TRBJ1-1): KAGVTQTPRYLIKTRGQQVTLSCSPISGHRSVSWYQQTPGQGLQFLFEYFSETQRNKGNFPGRFSGRQFSNSRSEMNVSTLELGDSALYLCASSLTRQGTEAFFGQGTRLTVV.

The chain combines TRBV16 with TRBJ2-1; the match to TRBD2 covers 9 bases. V gave up 6 bases and J gave up 7 bases; unmatched junction bases: 13. Germline-derived CDR1 and CDR2 are KGHSY and FQNENV. The length of the CDR3 is 16 residues. In DNA, the CDR3 is TGTGCCAGCAGTCAGGCTAGCGGGGTCTTGCGGAATGAGCAGTTCTTC. It encodes CASSQASGVLRNEQFF. Drawing the rest from reference TRBV16 and TRBJ2-1, the complete variable domain is GEEVAQTPKHLVRGEGQKAKLYCAPIKGHSYVFWYQQVLKNEFKFLISFQNENVFDETGMPKERFSAKCLPNSPCSLEIQATKLEDSAVYFCASSQASGVLRNEQFFGPGTRLTVL.

The chain has TRBV27 and TRBJ1-1; no definite D call. Germline CDR1 reads MNHEY; CDR2 reads SMNVEV (reference sequence). V was trimmed by 6 bases and J by 6 bases, leaving 11 bases between them. This CDR3 has 12 residues. For the CDR3, the DNA is TGTGCCAGCAGAGGTCCTCTGCCTGAAGCTTTCTTT. Amino acids: CASRGPLPEAFF.

The rearrangement links TRBV12-3 or TRBV12-4 to TRBJ2-7; D possibly corresponds to TRBD2 (6 bases). This CDR3 is built from 14 residues. Trimming removed 3 bases at V and 5 bases at J, with 14 bases between. The CDR3 protein is CASSFGGANHEQYF. In DNA, the CDR3 is TGTGCCAGCAGTTTCGGCGGGGCCAATCACGAGCAGTACTTC.

The table lists this clonotype with a few counts. The gene calls are TRBV6-5 and TRBJ1-6; D uncertain. CDR3 length: 14 residues. Germline CDR1 MNHEY, CDR2 SVGAGI. Trimming shortened V by 0 bases and J by 7 bases, and 7 bases separated the two germline ends. The CDR3 is CASSYSILNSPLHF. CDR3 sequence (DNA): TGTGCCAGCAGTTACTCGATCCTCAATTCACCCCTCCACTTT.

This clonotype was recorded many times. The rearrangement uses TRBV5-1 and TRBJ1-2; no reliable D call. CDR3 length: 14 residues. V was trimmed by 2 bases and J by 4 bases, leaving 12 bases between them. In germline, CDR1 is SGHRS, CDR2 YFSETQ. Written as DNA, the CDR3 is TGCGCCAGCAGCTTCCGGGGAGGCGGCTATGGCTACACCTTC. The encoded protein is CASSFRGGGYGYTF.

The table lists this clonotype with a few counts. The rearrangement joins TRBV20-1 to TRBJ1-4; D might be TRBD1 (5 bases). The CDR3 runs 14 residues. Germline CDR1 and CDR2: DFQATT and SNEGSKA (reference sequence). Trimming shortened V by 5 bases and J by 0 bases, and 10 bases separated the two germline ends. This chain's CDR3 is CSASQGATNEKLFF. DNA for the CDR3: TGCAGTGCTTCCCAGGGTGCAACTAATGAAAAACTGTTTTTT.

In DNA form, the CDR3 reads TGTGCCAGCAGTGACGCCGGGTTCCAGAACACTGAAGCTTTCTTT. Its translation is CASSDAGFQNTEAFF. This chain connects TRBV2 to TRBJ1-1; D is unclear. The germline gives CDR1 SNHLY, CDR2 FYNNEI. The CDR3 spans 15 residues. The V end lost 3 bases, the J end lost 1 base, and 12 bases lay between the germline ends.

The chain is built from TRBV29-1 and TRBJ1-2; D gene ambiguous. This CDR3 has 14 residues. Germline CDR1 and CDR2: SQVTM and ANQGSEA. V was pared by 5 bases and J by 4 bases, with 17 bases between. The CDR3 region has the DNA TGCAGCGTTACTCCTCGGACCGCTATCTATGGCTACACCTTC. This encodes CSVTPRTAIYGYTF.

This clonotype was observed a handful of times. The genes are TRBV12-3 or TRBV12-4 and TRBJ1-4, with 10 bases aligning to TRBD1. The CDR3 is 14 amino acids. V was clipped by 6 bases and J by 10 bases; unmatched bases: 8. CDR3 sequence: CASRPGQGMLKLFF. CDR3 coding DNA: TGTGCCAGCAGGCCGGGACAGGGGATGTTAAAACTGTTTTTT.

This clonotype was recorded at least ten times. The chain has TRBV12-3 or TRBV12-4 and TRBJ2-2; possibly TRBD1 or TRBD2 for D (6 bases each). V was shortened by 8 bases and J by 4 bases, with 17 bases between the two germline ends. The CDR3 totals 15 residues. The CDR3 region has the DNA TGTGCCAGCGCCCCGCCGGGGGCCGGCACCGGGGAGCTGTTTTTT. The encoded protein is CASAPPGAGTGELFF.

The chain couples TRBV28 to TRBJ2-3; D gene ambiguous. V shed 2 bases and J shed 2 bases, with 5 bases lying between them. Per the germline V gene, CDR1 is MDHEN and CDR2 is SYDVKM. This CDR3 has 13 residues. CDR3 DNA: TGTGCCAGCAGTTTACCGATCACAGATACGCAGTATTTT. It is translated as CASSLPITDTQYF.

The sample holds a few counts of this clonotype. The chain has TRBV5-1 and TRBJ1-5, with no clear D. This CDR3 comprises 15 residues. Germline V gene data show CDR1 as SGHRS and CDR2 as YFSETQ. The V end lost 0 bases, the J end lost 9 bases, and 16 bases lay between the germline ends. CDR3 loop: CASSLAPGGVGPQHF. In DNA, the CDR3 is TGCGCCAGCAGCTTGGCACCCGGTGGTGTGGGGCCCCAGCATTTT.

V and J are TRBV4-3 and TRBJ1-1, with TRBD1 as a possible D gene (5 bases). Germline CDR1 is LGHNA and CDR2 is YSLEER. The CDR3 runs to 16 residues. V was clipped by 0 bases and J by 5 bases, with 16 bases between them. The CDR3 region is CASSQEVQGILTEAFF. As DNA, the CDR3 is TGCGCCAGCAGCCAAGAGGTCCAGGGAATTTTGACTGAAGCTTTCTTT.

This clonotype was found a few times. The V call is TRBV4-3, the J call TRBJ2-1; 9 bases are a match to TRBD2. This CDR3 region has 16 residues. Per the germline V gene, CDR1 is LGHNA and CDR2 is YSLEER. With V trimmed by 0 bases and J by 10 bases, 10 bases remained unmatched. The CDR3 is CASSQEWRGGRWEQFF. CDR3 nucleotide sequence: TGCGCCAGCAGCCAAGAATGGCGGGGGGGCCGGTGGGAGCAGTTCTTC.

This clonotype was counted between two and nine times. The CDR3 loop is CSVGRIYGYTF. In DNA, the CDR3 is TGCAGCGTTGGAAGGATCTATGGCTACACCTTC. The V and J genes are TRBV29-1 and TRBJ1-2; D is uncertain. V was pared by 4 bases and J by 4 bases, with 7 bases between. This CDR3 is built from 11 residues. Germline V gives CDR1 SQVTM, CDR2 ANQGSEA.

This chain links TRBV29-1 with TRBJ1-1; D is ambiguous. V lost 6 bases and J lost 10, with 12 bases in between. Germline V gene lookup returns CDR1 SQVTM and CDR2 ANQGSEA. The CDR3 runs to 10 residues. The CDR3 DNA sequence: TGCAGCGTCCCGGGCCATCGAGCTTTCTTT. Its protein is CSVPGHRAFF.

This clonotype was recorded a few times. This chain joins TRBV12-3 or TRBV12-4 and TRBJ2-1; maybe TRBD2 (5 bases). The CDR3 runs to 11 residues. Trimming shortened V by 4 bases and J by 15 bases, and 13 bases separated the two germline ends. The DNA for the CDR3 is TGTGCCAGCAGTTCGGACTTACGTACGTTCTTC. Translation gives CASSSDLRTFF.

This clonotype came up a few times. The chain carries TRBV3-1 and TRBJ1-1; D not resolved. CDR3 length equals 15 residues. V was pared by 5 bases and J by 0 bases, with 13 bases between. Germline V gene sequence: CDR1 LGHDT, CDR2 YNNKEL (reference sequence). The CDR3 coding sequence is TGTGCCAGCAGCTCGACCGGGAAGATGAACACTGAAGCTTTCTTT. Its translation is CASSSTGKMNTEAFF.